The 30 T cell receptor beta chains below were found in one sample sequenced in a study of blood T cell repertoires in COVID-19. Some clones are missing from TCRdb's copy, which holds only in-frame ones; the method was immunoSEQ multiplex PCR. The table shows about 84,000 clones, with approximately 80% occurring only once. The sequenced sample consisted of peripheral blood. The receptors originated from a woman older than 75 with acute or convalescent COVID-19.

The chain joins TRBV30 to TRBJ1-5; TRBD1 matches at 11 bases. Germline V CDR1 and CDR2: GTSNPN, SVGIG (reference sequence). The CDR3 sequence is 13 residues long. The trim removed 5 bases at V and 6 bases at J, leaving 3 bases unmatched. This chain's CDR3 is CAWGTGGRQPQHF. The CDR3 bases are TGTGCCTGGGGGACAGGGGGACGTCAGCCCCAGCATTTT.

This clone was detected only a few times. The chain couples TRBV2 to TRBJ2-2; a possible D gene is TRBD2 (5 bases). V was trimmed by 5 bases and J by 6 bases, leaving 13 bases between them. This CDR3 contains 14 residues. Germline-derived CDR1 and CDR2 are SNHLY and FYNNEI. CDR3 nucleotide sequence: TGTGCCAGCAGTAGGACTCTGGGGTCCGGGGAGCTGTTTTTT. Its protein is CASSRTLGSGELFF. Combining the CDR3 with reference TRBV2 and TRBJ2-2 gives the whole variable domain EPEVTQTPSHQVTQMGQEVILRCVPISNHLYFYWYRQILGQKVEFLVSFYNNEISEKSEIFDDQFSVERPDGSNFTLKIRSTKLEDSAMYFCASSRTLGSGELFFGEGSRLTVL.

The V and J genes are TRBV5-4 and TRBJ2-3, with TRBD2 matching 7 bases. The germline CDR1 and CDR2 sequences are SGHNT and YYREEE (reference sequence). The V segment lost 4 bases and the J segment 2 bases; nucleotides outside the gene matches: 10. The CDR3 loop spans 16 amino acids. The CDR3 sequence is CASSHRTAGITDTQYF. The CDR3, as DNA: TGTGCCAGCAGCCATCGAACAGCGGGGATCACAGATACGCAGTATTTT.

Only one count was recorded for this clone. The chain uses TRBV10-2 and TRBJ2-4, with 8 bases aligning to TRBD1. From germline, CDR1 is WSHSY and CDR2 SAAADI. This CDR3 spans 13 amino acids. V was pared by 2 bases and J by 8 bases, with 2 bases of the junction left unmatched. The CDR3 sequence is CASSEDRGHIQYF. CDR3 nucleotide sequence: TGCGCCAGCAGTGAGGACAGGGGACACATTCAGTACTTC.

The chain employs TRBV6-2 or TRBV6-3 and TRBJ2-7; 10 bases are shared with TRBD1. Germline trimming cut 5 bases from V and 2 bases from J; bases unmatched to any gene: 9. The CDR3 loop spans 16 amino acids. Germline CDR1 is MNHEY and CDR2 is SVGEGT. In DNA form, the CDR3 reads TGTGCCAGCAGTAGAAGTCGGACAGGGGGAACCTACGAGCAGTACTTC. Protein: CASSRSRTGGTYEQYF.

V usage is TRBV4-2 and J usage is TRBJ1-2, with a tentative D call TRBD1 (5 bases). Per germline, CDR1 LGHNA and CDR2 YNFKEQ. The CDR3 totals 17 residues. With 0 bases removed from V and 2 bases from J, the gap between germline ends came to 16 bases. The CDR3 region is CASSQDPGRTENYGYTF. The CDR3 DNA sequence: TGTGCCAGCAGCCAAGATCCAGGGCGTACAGAGAACTATGGCTACACCTTC.

The chain uses TRBV30 and TRBJ2-7; 10 nucleotides align to TRBD2. The length of the CDR3 is 17 residues. The junction had 15 bases not matched to a gene; V was cut back by 2 bases and J by 5 bases. Germline V gene data show CDR1 as GTSNPN and CDR2 as SVGIG (reference sequence). The CDR3 DNA sequence: TGTGCCTGGAGTACGTTAGCGGGGGGCGATGGATCCCACGAGCAGTACTTC. This gives the protein CAWSTLAGGDGSHEQYF. Drawing the rest from reference TRBV30 and TRBJ2-7, the complete variable domain is SQTIHQWPATLVQPVGSPLSLECTVEGTSNPNLYWYRQAAGRGLQLLFYSVGIGQISSEVPQNLSASRPQDRQFILSSKKLLLSDSGFYLCAWSTLAGGDGSHEQYFGPGTRLTVT.

This clone has more than one count but fewer than ten. This rearrangement joins TRBV5-6 to TRBJ1-2; TRBD1 agrees at 9 bases. CDR1 is SGHDT, CDR2 YYEEEE, per germline. The CDR3 length is 15 residues. J was trimmed by 4 bases and V by 2 bases; bases with no gene match: 6. In nucleotides, the CDR3 is TGTGCCAGCAGCTTCAGACAGGGGGATACCTATGGCTACACCTTC. It is translated as CASSFRQGDTYGYTF.

The chain couples TRBV6-6 to TRBJ1-2, with 8 bases identical to TRBD1. After removal of 6 bases from V and 6 bases from J, the junction contained 9 bases not matched to a gene. The CDR3 runs 14 residues. CDR1 MNHNY and CDR2 SVGAGI come from the germline V gene (reference sequence). CDR3 sequence: CASSQTGVTHGYTF. The CDR3 DNA is TGTGCCAGCAGCCAGACAGGGGTCACACATGGCTACACCTTC.

This clone was found a few times. This chain connects TRBV7-9 to TRBJ1-3; no clear D gene. V shed 3 bases and J shed 0 bases, with 9 bases lying between them. CDR3 size: 15 residues. Germline CDR1 SEHNR, CDR2 FQNEAQ (reference sequence). DNA for the CDR3: TGTGCCAGCAGCTTCGGGATTTCCTCTGGAAACACCATATATTTT. It encodes CASSFGISSGNTIYF.

The chain carries TRBV28 and TRBJ2-1; 8 bases fit TRBD2. With 3 bases clipped from V and 9 bases from J, the junction kept 10 bases outside the gene matches. Germline CDR1 MDHEN, CDR2 SYDVKM. This CDR3 region has 15 residues. CDR3 coding DNA: TGTGCCAGCAGTTTGAGGGGGGGACTAGTCTCTGAGCAGTTCTTC. It specifies CASSLRGGLVSEQFF.

For the CDR3, the DNA is TGTGCCAGCAGCTTATACAATCGTGAGCAGTTCTTC. Its protein is CASSLYNREQFF. The rearrangement uses TRBV7-2 and TRBJ2-1; D is unclear. The CDR3 length is 12 residues. V lost 2 bases and J 9 bases, leaving 8 bases between the germline ends. From germline, CDR1 is SGHTA and CDR2 FQGNSA. Full variable domain (outside the CDR3, taken from reference TRBV7-2 and TRBJ2-1): GAGVSQSPSNKVTEKGKDVELRCDPISGHTALYWYRQSLGQGLEFLIYFQGNSAPDKSGLPSDRFSAERTGGSVSTLTIQRTQQEDSAVYLCASSLYNREQFFGPGTRLTVL.

The chain joins TRBV18 to TRBJ1-2, with 9 bases aligning to TRBD1. The V segment lost 4 bases and the J segment 6 bases; nucleotides outside the gene matches: 12. The CDR3 has 16 residues. Per the germline V gene, CDR1 is KGHSH and CDR2 is LQKENI. The DNA for the CDR3 is TGTGCCAGCTCACTCGCCGGGACAGGGACAATTGATGGCTACACCTTC. Translated, it gives CASSLAGTGTIDGYTF.

This clone was recorded a few times. One end of the junction varies from germline; a read error may be responsible. The chain employs TRBV7-9 and TRBJ1-1, with D tentatively TRBD1 (5 bases). CDR1 SEHNR and CDR2 FQNEAQ come from the germline V gene (reference sequence). The CDR3 has 14 residues. CDR3 amino acids: CASRIGEEAGRTDF. The CDR3 bases are TGTGCCAGCCGGATAGGGGAGGAGGCGGGGAGGACGGACTTT.

The chain combines TRBV5-5 with TRBJ1-1, with D possibly being TRBD1 (6 bases). Trimming stripped 5 bases from V and 9 bases from J, with 14 bases between. Germline CDR1 SGHKS, CDR2 YYEKEE (reference sequence). The CDR3 spans 12 residues. CDR3 sequence: CASRPDSPKAFF. As DNA, the CDR3 is TGTGCCAGCAGACCGGACAGTCCGAAAGCTTTCTTT.

CDR3 residues: CASSLEGPGSGNTIYF. The CDR3 DNA is TGTGCCAGCAGCTTAGAAGGTCCAGGCTCTGGAAACACCATATATTTT. V and J are TRBV7-8 and TRBJ1-3, with D uncertain. The CDR3 is made up of 16 amino acids. V was trimmed by 1 base and J by 0 bases, leaving 10 bases between them. Germline assignment: CDR1 SGHVS and CDR2 FQNEAQ.

The chain combines TRBV6-5 with TRBJ2-1; 12 bases match TRBD2. There are 15 residues in the CDR3. Germline CDR1 MNHEY, CDR2 SVGAGI. Trimming removed 6 bases from V and 5 bases from J; junction bases left unmatched: 5. DNA for the CDR3: TGTGCCAGCAGCGCACTAGCGGGGGGCCACAATGAGCAGTTCTTC. Translated: CASSALAGGHNEQFF.

CDR3 loop: CASSEEGGGNTIYF. CDR3 DNA: TGTGCCAGCAGTGAGGAGGGTGGTGGAAACACCATATATTTT. V usage is TRBV2 and J usage is TRBJ1-3; no firm D call. CDR1 is SNHLY and CDR2 is FYNNEI in the germline V gene. V lost 3 bases, J lost 3 bases, and 9 bases lay in between. The CDR3 is 14 amino acids.

In this sample, this clone turned up once. This rearrangement joins TRBV30 to TRBJ2-7, with 7 bases lining up with TRBD2. Germline V gene lookup returns CDR1 GTSNPN and CDR2 SVGIG (reference sequence). This CDR3 is 13 amino acids long. Losses at the gene ends were 4 bases for V and 4 bases for J; bases not matched to a gene: 7. Here the CDR3 DNA reads TGTGCCTGGAACGGGGGGATCTCGTACGAGCAGTACTTC. It codes for CAWNGGISYEQYF.

This CDR3 is CASSSLRTGGQETQYF. As DNA, the CDR3 is TGTGCCAGCAGCTCATTACGGACAGGGGGCCAAGAGACCCAGTACTTC. V gene TRBV7-9 combines with J gene TRBJ2-5; 10 bases map to TRBD1. The length of the CDR3 is 16 residues. Germline CDR1 is SEHNR and CDR2 is FQNEAQ (reference sequence). Trimming removed 4 bases from V and 1 base from J; junction bases left unmatched: 6. Full variable domain (rest looked up from reference TRBV7-9 and TRBJ2-5): DTGVSQNPRHKITKRGQNVTFRCDPISEHNRLYWYRQTLGQGPEFLTYFQNEAQLEKSRLLSDRFSAERPKGSFSTLEIQRTEQGDSAMYLCASSSLRTGGQETQYFGPGTRLLVL.

This chain connects TRBV20-1 to TRBJ2-2, with 9 bases identical to TRBD2. The CDR3 is made up of 22 amino acids. Germline loops: CDR1 DFQATT, CDR2 SNEGSKA (reference sequence). J gave up 2 bases and V 3 bases, and 25 bases lay outside the gene matches. The DNA for the CDR3 is TGCAGTGCTAGTGGGCTGGACCTGAGGGCTAGCGGGGCCGGACGTAACACCGGGGAGCTGTTTTTT. It encodes CSASGLDLRASGAGRNTGELFF.

The J gene is TRBJ1-2, the V gene TRBV21-1; the D segment call TRBD1 is taken from the table without a DNA check. TRBV21-1 is reported as a pseudogene. The CDR3 is made up of 17 amino acids. For the CDR3, the DNA is TGTGCCAGCAGCAAACCGGACAGGCCGGAGGTGGGTTATGGCTACACCTTC. It translates to CASSKPDRPEVGYGYTF.

This chain uses TRBV5-6 with TRBJ2-2; D is perhaps TRBD2 (7 bases). Germline CDR1 is SGHDT and CDR2 is YYEEEE. CDR3 size: 16 residues. V gave up 0 bases and J gave up 5 bases, with 14 bases separating them. CDR3 DNA sequence: TGTGCCAGCAGCTTGGGGCGGGGGCTGTTAACCGGGGAGCTGTTTTTT. Translating gives CASSLGRGLLTGELFF.

In DNA form, the CDR3 reads TGCAGCGTTCTCCCCTACCTGGGCCAGGGGGAGATGAACACTGAAGCTTTCTTT. Translation: CSVLPYLGQGEMNTEAFF. V usage is TRBV29-1 and J usage is TRBJ1-1; the match to TRBD1 covers 7 bases. Trimming removed 5 bases from V and 0 bases from J; junction bases left unmatched: 18. Germline V gives CDR1 SQVTM, CDR2 ANQGSEA. The CDR3 loop spans 18 amino acids.

The chain is built from TRBV6-5 and TRBJ2-7, with 8 bases matching TRBD1. This CDR3 has 14 residues. The junction had 6 bases not matched to a gene; V was cut back by 6 bases and J by 2 bases. Germline V lookup: CDR1 MNHEY, CDR2 SVGAGI. The CDR3 DNA reads TGTGCCAGCAGCAGTGGACAGGGTGCCTACGAGCAGTACTTC. This sequence encodes CASSSGQGAYEQYF.

This sequence joins TRBV18 and TRBJ2-3; 9 bases match TRBD2. Germline values: CDR1 KGHSH, CDR2 LQKENI. Germline trimming cut 4 bases from V and 6 bases from J; bases unmatched to any gene: 11. The CDR3 length is 16 residues. This CDR3 reads CASSLLAGLSADTQYF. CDR3 nucleotides: TGTGCCAGCTCACTTCTAGCGGGGCTGTCAGCGGATACGCAGTATTTT. Full variable domain (rest looked up from reference TRBV18 and TRBJ2-3): NAGVMQNPRHLVRRRGQEARLRCSPMKGHSHVYWYRQLPEEGLKFMVYLQKENIIDESGMPKERFSAEFPKEGPSILRIQQVVRGDSAAYFCASSLLAGLSADTQYFGPGTRLTVL.

This chain joins TRBV24-1 and TRBJ2-3, with TRBD2 identical over 9 bases. There are 16 residues in the CDR3. CDR1 and CDR2 from the germline V gene are KGHDR and SFDVKD. V was clipped by 4 bases and J by 2 bases; unmatched bases: 6. CDR3 nucleotides: TGTGCCACCAGTGACCGGGCTAGCGGGGTCACAGATACGCAGTATTTT. Translating it yields CATSDRASGVTDTQYF.

The chain employs TRBV6-6 and TRBJ2-3; 9 bases are shared with TRBD2. This CDR3 is built from 15 residues. The junction had 9 bases not matched to a gene; V was cut back by 8 bases and J by 3 bases. Germline assignment: CDR1 MNHNY and CDR2 SVGAGI (reference sequence). CDR3 loop: CASGQGGGGTDTQYF. The CDR3 DNA is TGTGCCAGCGGTCAGGGCGGGGGGGGGACAGATACGCAGTATTTT.

The genes are TRBV7-9 and TRBJ1-6, with TRBD1 identical over 10 bases. The ends lost 2 bases at V and 7 bases at J; junction bases unmatched: 5. This CDR3 is 16 amino acids long. Germline V gene lookup returns CDR1 SEHNR and CDR2 FQNEAQ (reference sequence). The CDR3 coding sequence is TGTGCCAGCAGCTTAAGGACAGGGGGTGGAAATTCACCCCTCCACTTT. This encodes CASSLRTGGGNSPLHF.

The chain is built from TRBV27 and TRBJ2-1, with TRBD1 identical over 7 bases. The CDR3 covers 16 residues. Germline CDR1 reads MNHEY; CDR2 reads SMNVEV (reference sequence). Losses at the gene ends were 6 bases for V and 3 bases for J; bases not matched to a gene: 11. The CDR3 sequence is CASRAPDRAVYNEQFF. The CDR3 DNA reads as TGTGCCAGCAGGGCTCCCGACAGGGCTGTCTACAATGAGCAGTTCTTC.